In its sample, the clone carrying this T cell receptor (beta chain) was seen once. Its matching antigen is unknown. The study ran its PCR with 60 Vbeta and 13 Jbeta primers. The data were produced by immunoSEQ multiplex PCR, yet TCRdb's version contains in-frame clones alone and is incomplete. The data hold about 140,000 clones, with 73% observed a single time. The sample belongs to a study of cytomegalovirus exposure and HLA in healthy donors. Turning to the study itself: Unique TCRs numbering approximately 81 million, obtained from HLA-typed donors, made up an early data release. Regarding the study as a whole: In vitro data verified a few CMV-associated chains as specific for CMV antigens.

Sequenced sample: PBMCs. The origin of this receptor is a woman aged 40 to 50 in good health and CMV-seronegative.

CDR3 loop: CASSEESGGAPFF. The CDR3 nucleotides are TGTGCCAGCAGTGAAGAGAGCGGGGGGGCCCCGTTCTTC. This rearrangement joins TRBV2 to TRBJ2-1, with 10 bases identical to TRBD2. The CDR3 runs to 13 residues. Germline V gene data show CDR1 as SNHLY and CDR2 as FYNNEI. The V and J ends lost 1 base and 15 bases, in that order; junction bases with no gene match: 6. Based on the CDR3 plus reference TRBV2 and TRBJ2-1, the full variable domain is EPEVTQTPSHQVTQMGQEVILRCVPISNHLYFYWYRQILGQKVEFLVSFYNNEISEKSEIFDDQFSVERPDGSNFTLKIRSTKLEDSAMYFCASSEESGGAPFFGPGTRLTVL.